Listed below are T cell receptor beta chains from one sample, sequenced in a study of response to subunit inactivated influenza vaccine. MiXCR, run by TCRdb on the RT-PCR reads, gives a single entry per CDR3 protein. The sample contains 250,000 to 350,000 distinct CDR3 sequences, roughly 22% of which appear only once. The sample here was PBMCs from blood, taken about 20 months after vaccination. These TCRs come from a man between 50 and 69 years old who received an inactivated influenza vaccine. CDR3s include the opening cysteine and the closing phenylalanine or tryptophan. D genes are given only for firm matches. Where a row states a size, it is once, few, many or the class of an expanded clone; other rows omit it.

>-|-|TRBJ1-1|TRBV3-1
TGTGCCAGCAGGCCCTTGTCCGCCAGAAGCACTGAAGCTTTCTTT
CASRPLSARSTEAFF
>many|-|TRBJ1-5|TRBV4-1
TGCGCCAGCAGCCAAGACTGGGGAGGCAATCAGCCCCAGCATTTT
CASSQDWGGNQPQHF
>few|TRBD1|TRBJ1-2|TRBV20-1
TGCAGTGCTCCCGACAGGGCGGGCTACTATGGCTACACCTTC
CSAPDRAGYYGYTF
>-|TRBD1|TRBJ2-7|TRBV20-1
TGCAGTGCCACCCCCGGGACAGGGAATAGTGACGAGCAGTACTTC
CSATPGTGNSDEQYF
>-|TRBD1|TRBJ2-5|TRBV7-2
TGTGCCAGCAGCCCCCGGACAGGGTGGCAAGAGACCCAGTACTTC
CASSPRTGWQETQYF
>-|-|TRBJ2-7|TRBV7-2
TGTGCCAGCAGCCCCCAGCTCTTACCCTACGAGCAGTACTTC
CASSPQLLPYEQYF
>once|TRBD1|TRBJ2-7|TRBV6-1
TGTGCCAGCAGCCCCGGCGACAGGGTCTACGAGCAGTACTTC
CASSPGDRVYEQYF
>-|-|TRBJ2-7|TRBV11-1
TGTGCCAGCAGCCTCCACGGGCGGCGGGACGGAGACTACGAGCAGTACTTC
CASSLHGRRDGDYEQYF
>-|-|TRBJ1-6|TRBV7-9
TGTGCCAGCAGCCCTTTAGGATCACCCCTCCACTTT
CASSPLGSPLHF
>few|-|TRBJ1-2|TRBV19
TGTGCCAGTAGTACCCCCTTATTACAGGGAAGGAGAGGCTACACCTTC
CASSTPLLQGRRGYTF
>few|TRBD1|TRBJ2-7|TRBV5-1
TGCGCCAGCAGCAGCGGACAGGCGGATATCTACGAGCAGTACTTC
CASSSGQADIYEQYF
>-|-|TRBJ2-1|TRBV15
TGTGCCACCAGCAGCAGGGTTGGAGCGAGTGAGCAGTTCTTC
CATSSRVGASEQFF
>few|-|TRBJ2-2|TRBV2
TGTGCCAGCAGTGAAGGTCGGCTAACCACCGGGGAGCTGTTTTTT
CASSEGRLTTGELFF
>-|-|TRBJ1-1|TRBV7-9
TGTGCCAGCAGCTTAAGTGAGAGTCGGCGCGGCACTGAAGCTTTCTTT
CASSLSESRRGTEAFF
>few|-|TRBJ1-1|TRBV12-3/TRBV12-4
TGTGCCAGCAGTTTAGCCACCAGCCTTGAAGCTTTCTTT
CASSLATSLEAFF
>few|TRBD1|TRBJ1-4|TRBV7-2
TGTGCCAGCAGCCCAGGGGGACTCCGTAATGAAAAACTGTTTTTT
CASSPGGLRNEKLFF
>-|-|TRBJ1-1|TRBV7-8
TGTGCCAGCAGCTTACAGGTCGGGAACACTGAAGCTTTCTTT
CASSLQVGNTEAFF
>-|TRBD2|TRBJ2-7|TRBV27
TGTGCCAGCAGTTTATCGGGAGCGGGACTGGAGCAGTACTTC
CASSLSGAGLEQYF
>-|TRBD1|TRBJ2-1|TRBV7-9
TGTGCCAGCAGCTTCCAGGGGGCTTTAGACGATGAGCAGTTCTTC
CASSFQGALDDEQFF
>few|TRBD2|TRBJ2-1|TRBV13
TGTGCCAGCAGCTTACGGGGGGGCGTCTTCTTC
CASSLRGGVFF
>-|TRBD1|TRBJ1-6|TRBV7-2
TGTGCCAGCAGCTTATACAGGGGTGGGAATTCACCCCTCCACTTT
CASSLYRGGNSPLHF
>-|-|TRBJ1-6|TRBV7-9
TGTGCCAGCAGCCCGATGCGGGGTTCACCCCTCCACTTT
CASSPMRGSPLHF
>few|TRBD1|TRBJ2-7|TRBV7-2
TGTGCCAGCAGCCGTCGACAGGGGGCGTCTTACGAGCAGTACTTC
CASSRRQGASYEQYF
>once|-|TRBJ2-3|TRBV20-1
TGCAGTGCCCGCCCCGGGACACCCTTTCGAACAGATACGCAGTATTTT
CSARPGTPFRTDTQYF
>few|-|TRBJ1-5|TRBV29-1
TGCAGCGTTGAAGGGGAGTTGGGTCAGCCCCAGCATTTT
CSVEGELGQPQHF
>-|-|TRBJ2-1|TRBV20-1
TGCAGTGCCTTTATGGGGCAAAGCTCCTACAATGAGCAGTTCTTC
CSAFMGQSSYNEQFF
>-|-|TRBJ2-7|TRBV9
TGTGCCAGCAGCGTAAAACAGGACCCCTACGAGCAGTACTTC
CASSVKQDPYEQYF
>-|-|TRBJ1-4|TRBV9
TGTGCCAGCAGCGTATCACAGAGAAATGAAAAACTGTTTTTT
CASSVSQRNEKLFF
>few|-|TRBJ1-5|TRBV20-1
TGCAGTGCCCGCATCGTTCGGGACGAAGGCAATCACCCCCAGCATTTT
CSARIVRDEGNHPQHF
>few|-|TRBJ2-1|TRBV7-9
TGTGCCAGCAGCTATTTAGGAGCGAATGAGCAGTTCTTC
CASSYLGANEQFF
>-|TRBD1|TRBJ1-1|TRBV29-1
TGCAGCGTTGACGGCAGGGGGGGCACTGAAGCTTTCTTT
CSVDGRGGTEAFF